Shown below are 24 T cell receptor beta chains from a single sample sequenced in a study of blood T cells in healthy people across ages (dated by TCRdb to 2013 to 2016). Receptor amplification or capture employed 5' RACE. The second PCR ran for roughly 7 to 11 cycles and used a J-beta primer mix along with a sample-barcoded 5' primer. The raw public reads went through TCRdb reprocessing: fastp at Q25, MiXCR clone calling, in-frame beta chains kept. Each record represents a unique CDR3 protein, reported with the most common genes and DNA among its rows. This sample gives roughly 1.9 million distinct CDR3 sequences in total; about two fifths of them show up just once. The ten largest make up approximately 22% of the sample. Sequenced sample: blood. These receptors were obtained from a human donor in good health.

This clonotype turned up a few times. The CDR3 nucleotides are TGTGCCAGCGCCGGGTCGACGGAGACCCAGCCCCAGCATTTT. It specifies CASAGSTETQPQHF. The V call is TRBV2, the J call TRBJ1-5; D unclear. Trimming pared 8 bases from V and 7 bases from J, leaving 18 bases between. The CDR3 has 14 amino acids. Germline loops: CDR1 SNHLY, CDR2 FYNNEI.

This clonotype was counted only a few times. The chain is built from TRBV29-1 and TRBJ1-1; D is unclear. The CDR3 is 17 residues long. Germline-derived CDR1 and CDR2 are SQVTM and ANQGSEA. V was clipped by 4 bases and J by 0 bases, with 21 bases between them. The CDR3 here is CSVGPGELSPMNTEAFF. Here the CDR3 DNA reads TGCAGCGTTGGCCCCGGGGAACTCTCACCTATGAACACTGAAGCTTTCTTT.

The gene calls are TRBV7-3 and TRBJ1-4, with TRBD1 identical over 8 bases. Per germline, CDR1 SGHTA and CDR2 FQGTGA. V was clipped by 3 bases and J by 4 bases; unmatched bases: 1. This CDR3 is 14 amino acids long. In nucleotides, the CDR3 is TGTGCCAGCAGCTTGACAGGGGATAATGAAAAACTGTTTTTT. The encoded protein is CASSLTGDNEKLFF. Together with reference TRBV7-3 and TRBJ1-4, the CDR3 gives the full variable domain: GAGVSQTPSNKVTEKGKYVELRCDPISGHTALYWYRQSLGQGPEFLIYFQGTGAADDSGLPNDRFFAVRPEGSVSTLKIQRTERGDSAVYLCASSLTGDNEKLFFGSGTQLSVL.

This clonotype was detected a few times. DNA of the CDR3: TGTGCCAGCAGTTTAAAGGGGGCTTGGGGAGAGACCCAGTACTTC. Encoded protein: CASSLKGAWGETQYF. V and J are TRBV12-3 or TRBV12-4 and TRBJ2-5; 7 nucleotides match TRBD1. After removal of 2 bases from V and 4 bases from J, the junction contained 7 bases not matched to a gene. This CDR3 region has 15 residues.

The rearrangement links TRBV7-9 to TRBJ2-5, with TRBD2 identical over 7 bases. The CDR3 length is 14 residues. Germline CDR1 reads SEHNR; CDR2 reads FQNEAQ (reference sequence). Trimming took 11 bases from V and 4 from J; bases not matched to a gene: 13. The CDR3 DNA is TGTGCCTATACACGGGGGGACTATCTAGAGACCCAGTACTTC. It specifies CAYTRGDYLETQYF.

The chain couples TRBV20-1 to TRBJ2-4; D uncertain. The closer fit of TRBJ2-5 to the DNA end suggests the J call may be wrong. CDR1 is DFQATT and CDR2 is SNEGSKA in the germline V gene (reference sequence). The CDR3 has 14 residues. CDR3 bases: TGCAGTGCTAGAGAGATACTTTATCAAGAGACCCAGTACTTC. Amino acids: CSAREILYQETQYF.

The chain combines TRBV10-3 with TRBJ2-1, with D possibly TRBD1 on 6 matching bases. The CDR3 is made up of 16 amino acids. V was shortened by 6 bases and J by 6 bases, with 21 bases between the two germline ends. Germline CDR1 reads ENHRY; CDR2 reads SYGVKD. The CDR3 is CAIRDDTGSFFNEQFF. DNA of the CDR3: TGTGCCATCAGAGACGATACAGGGAGCTTTTTCAATGAGCAGTTCTTC.

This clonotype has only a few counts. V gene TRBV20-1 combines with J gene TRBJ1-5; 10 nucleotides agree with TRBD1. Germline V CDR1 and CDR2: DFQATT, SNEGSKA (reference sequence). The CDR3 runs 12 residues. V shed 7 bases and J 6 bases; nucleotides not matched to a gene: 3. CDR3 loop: CSVGTGVQPQHF. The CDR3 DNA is TGCAGTGTGGGGACAGGGGTTCAGCCCCAGCATTTT.

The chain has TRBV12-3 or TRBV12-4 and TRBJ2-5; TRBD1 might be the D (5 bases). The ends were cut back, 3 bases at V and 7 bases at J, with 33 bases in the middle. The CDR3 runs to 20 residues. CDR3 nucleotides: TGTGCCAGCAGTTTGTACGCCCCCCTGAATCCCGGTTCGGAAAGGGGGACCCAGTACTTC. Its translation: CASSLYAPLNPGSERGTQYF.

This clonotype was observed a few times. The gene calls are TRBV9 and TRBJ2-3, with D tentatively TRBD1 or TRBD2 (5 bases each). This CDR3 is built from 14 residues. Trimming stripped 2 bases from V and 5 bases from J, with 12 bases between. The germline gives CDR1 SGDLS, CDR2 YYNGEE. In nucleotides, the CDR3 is TGTGCCAGCAGCGTGGGGGAGTCTGGAGATACGCAGTATTTT. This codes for CASSVGESGDTQYF.

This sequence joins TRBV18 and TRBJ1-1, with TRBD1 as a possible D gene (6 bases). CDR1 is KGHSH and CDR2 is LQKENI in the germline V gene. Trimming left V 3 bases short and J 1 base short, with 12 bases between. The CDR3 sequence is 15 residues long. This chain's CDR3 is CASSPTGSKNTEAFF. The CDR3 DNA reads TGTGCCAGCTCACCTACAGGGTCAAAGAACACTGAAGCTTTCTTT.

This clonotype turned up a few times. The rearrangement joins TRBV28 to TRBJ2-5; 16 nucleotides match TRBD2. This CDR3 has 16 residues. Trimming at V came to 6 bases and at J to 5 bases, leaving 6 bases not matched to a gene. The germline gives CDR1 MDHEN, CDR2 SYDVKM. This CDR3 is CASRGTSGGAFETQYF. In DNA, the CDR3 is TGTGCCAGCAGGGGGACTAGCGGGGGGGCCTTTGAGACCCAGTACTTC.

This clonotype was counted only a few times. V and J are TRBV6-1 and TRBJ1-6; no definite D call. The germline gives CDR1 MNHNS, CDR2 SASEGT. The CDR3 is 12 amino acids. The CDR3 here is CTARSYNSPLHF. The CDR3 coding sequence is TGTACGGCCCGAAGCTATAATTCACCCCTCCACTTT.

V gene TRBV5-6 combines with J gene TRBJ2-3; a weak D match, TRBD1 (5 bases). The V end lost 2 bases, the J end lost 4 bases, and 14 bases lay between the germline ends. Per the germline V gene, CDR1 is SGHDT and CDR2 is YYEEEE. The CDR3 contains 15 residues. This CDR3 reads CASSLGAQNSDTQYF. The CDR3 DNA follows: TGTGCCAGCAGCTTAGGGGCGCAGAACTCAGATACGCAGTATTTT.

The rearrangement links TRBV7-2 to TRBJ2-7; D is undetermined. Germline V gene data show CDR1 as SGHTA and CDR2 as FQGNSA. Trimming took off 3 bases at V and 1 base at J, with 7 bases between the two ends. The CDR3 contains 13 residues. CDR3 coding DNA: TGTGCCAGCAGCTTTAGGAATTCCTACGAGCAGTACTTC. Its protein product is CASSFRNSYEQYF.

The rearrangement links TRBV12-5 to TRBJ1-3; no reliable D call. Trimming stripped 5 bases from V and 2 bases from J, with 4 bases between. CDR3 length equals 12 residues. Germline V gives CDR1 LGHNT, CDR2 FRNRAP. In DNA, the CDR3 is TGTGCTAGTGGTGACGCTGGAAACACCATATATTTT. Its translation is CASGDAGNTIYF. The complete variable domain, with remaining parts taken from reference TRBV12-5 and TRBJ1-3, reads DARVTQTPRHKVTEMGQEVTMRCQPILGHNTVFWYRQTMMQGLELLAYFRNRAPLDDSGMPKDRFSAEMPDATLATLKIQPSEPRDSAVYFCASGDAGNTIYFGEGSWLTVV.

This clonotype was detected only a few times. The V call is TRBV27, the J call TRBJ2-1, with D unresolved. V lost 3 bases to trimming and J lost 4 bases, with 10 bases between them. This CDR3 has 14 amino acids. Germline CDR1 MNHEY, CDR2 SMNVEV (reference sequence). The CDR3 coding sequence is TGTGCCAGCAGTTTGGATAACCTGTACAATGAGCAGTTCTTC. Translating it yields CASSLDNLYNEQFF.

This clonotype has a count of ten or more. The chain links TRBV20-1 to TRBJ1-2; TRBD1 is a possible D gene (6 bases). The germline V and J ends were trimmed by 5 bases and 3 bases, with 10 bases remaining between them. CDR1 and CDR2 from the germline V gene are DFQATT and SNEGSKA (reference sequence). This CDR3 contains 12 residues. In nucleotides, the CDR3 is TGCAGTGCTGGAGGACAGTACTATGGCTACACCTTC. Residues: CSAGGQYYGYTF.

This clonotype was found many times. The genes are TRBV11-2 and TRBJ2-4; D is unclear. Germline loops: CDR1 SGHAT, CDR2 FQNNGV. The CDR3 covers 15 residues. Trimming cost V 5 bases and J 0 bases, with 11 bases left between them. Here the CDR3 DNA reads TGTGCCAGCAGCCCGCCTTTGCTAGCCAAAAACATTCAGTACTTC. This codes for CASSPPLLAKNIQYF.

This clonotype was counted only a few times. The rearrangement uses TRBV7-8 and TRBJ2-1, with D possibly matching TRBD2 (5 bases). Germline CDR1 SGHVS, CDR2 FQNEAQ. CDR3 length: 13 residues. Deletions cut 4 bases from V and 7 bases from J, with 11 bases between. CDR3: CASSYQLENEQFF. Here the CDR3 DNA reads TGTGCCAGCAGCTACCAACTAGAGAATGAGCAGTTCTTC.

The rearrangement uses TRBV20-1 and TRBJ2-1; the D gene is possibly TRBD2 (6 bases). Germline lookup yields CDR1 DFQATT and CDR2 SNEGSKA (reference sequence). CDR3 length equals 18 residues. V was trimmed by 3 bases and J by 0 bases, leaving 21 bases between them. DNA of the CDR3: TGCAGTGCTAGGGAGCACCCCTCTCGGGGGAGCTCCTACAATGAGCAGTTCTTC. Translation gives CSAREHPSRGSSYNEQFF.

CDR3 loop: CASSSIRDSLLNTEAFF. CDR3 sequence (DNA): TGTGCCAGCAGCTCCATCCGGGACTCGTTATTGAACACTGAAGCTTTCTTT. The chain couples TRBV12-3 or TRBV12-4 to TRBJ1-1, with D possibly being TRBD1 (5 bases). The germline V and J ends were trimmed by 6 bases and 0 bases, with 20 bases remaining between them. The CDR3 totals 17 residues.

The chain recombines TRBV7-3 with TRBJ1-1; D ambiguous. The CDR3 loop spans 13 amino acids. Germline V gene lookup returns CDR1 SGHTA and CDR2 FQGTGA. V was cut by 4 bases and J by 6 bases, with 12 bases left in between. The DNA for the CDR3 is TGTGCCAGCAGCTCCCGATTGTGGGCTGAAGCTTTCTTT. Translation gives CASSSRLWAEAFF.

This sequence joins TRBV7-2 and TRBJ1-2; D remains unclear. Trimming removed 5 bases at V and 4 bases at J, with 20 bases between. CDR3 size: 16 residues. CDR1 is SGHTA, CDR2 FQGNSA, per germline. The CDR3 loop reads CASSPYGWQQIYGYTF. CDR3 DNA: TGTGCCAGCAGCCCCTATGGATGGCAACAAATCTATGGCTACACCTTC.